The present T cell receptor beta chain was sequenced within a study of T cells in Graves' hyperthyroidism and ophthalmopathy. Study-wide findings and caveats: Patients with ophthalmopathy were separated from those with stable hyperthyroidism by a 13 V-J model.

V lost 4 bases and J 6 bases, leaving 17 bases between the germline ends. Germline CDR1 reads SGDLS; CDR2 reads YYNGEE. The CDR3 totals 14 residues. The authors obtained PBMCs from about 9.5 ml of fresh peripheral blood. Authors of the study amplified TCR beta CDR3 regions from RNA transcripts. First-round RT-PCR with HTBI primers amplified the TCR CDR3 region. One entry per CDR3 protein results from TCRdb running MiXCR on the multiplex PCR reads. The sample consists of tens of thousands of distinct CDR3 sequences, less than 60% of them appearing once. This clonotype has ten or more counts. Its antigen is not known.

V usage is TRBV9 and J usage is TRBJ2-7; D uncertain. The source is a woman between 45 and 65 years old with Graves' ophthalmopathy. The specimen was blood. This CDR3 reads CASSPRALKGEQYF. The CDR3 DNA reads TGTGCCAGCAGCCCCCGGGCCCTAAAGGGCGAGCAGTACTTC. Full variable domain (missing parts from reference TRBV9 and TRBJ2-7): DSGVTQTPKHLITATGQRVTLRCSPRSGDLSVYWYQQSLDQGLQFLIQYYNGEERAKGNILERFSAQQFPDLHSELNLSSLELGDSALYFCASSPRALKGEQYFGPGTRLTVT.